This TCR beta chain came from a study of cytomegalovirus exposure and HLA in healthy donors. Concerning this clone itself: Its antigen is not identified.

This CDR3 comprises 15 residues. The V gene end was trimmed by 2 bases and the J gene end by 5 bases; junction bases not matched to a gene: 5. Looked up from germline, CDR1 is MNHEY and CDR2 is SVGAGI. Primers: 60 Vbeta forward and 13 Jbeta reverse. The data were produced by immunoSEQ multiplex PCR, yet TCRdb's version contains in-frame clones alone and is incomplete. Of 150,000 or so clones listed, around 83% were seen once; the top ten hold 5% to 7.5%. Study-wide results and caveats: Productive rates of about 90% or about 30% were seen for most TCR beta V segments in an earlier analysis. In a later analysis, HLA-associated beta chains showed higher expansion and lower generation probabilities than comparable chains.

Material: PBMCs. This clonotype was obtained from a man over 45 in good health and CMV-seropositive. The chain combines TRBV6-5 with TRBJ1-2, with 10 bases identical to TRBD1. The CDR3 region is CASSYDWTGGYGYTF. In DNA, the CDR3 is TGTGCCAGCAGTTACGATTGGACAGGGGGTTATGGCTACACCTTC.